This T cell receptor beta chain originates from a study of technical replicates of blood from a handful of donors. J lost 1 base, V lost 7 bases, and 1 base had no gene match. The V gene's germline CDR1 is SEHNR and CDR2 FQNEAQ (reference sequence). CDR3 size: 14 residues. Some clones are missing from TCRdb's copy, which holds only in-frame ones; the method was immunoSEQ multiplex PCR. The table includes roughly 68,000 clones, approximately 97% detected once. The sequence came from a human donor in good health. The gene calls are TRBV7-9 and TRBJ2-2, with TRBD1 identical over 9 bases. The source material was T cells isolated from PBMCs. Written as DNA, the CDR3 is TGTGCCAGCACGGGACAGGGGAACACCGGGGAGCTGTTTTTT. It yields the protein CASTGQGNTGELFF.